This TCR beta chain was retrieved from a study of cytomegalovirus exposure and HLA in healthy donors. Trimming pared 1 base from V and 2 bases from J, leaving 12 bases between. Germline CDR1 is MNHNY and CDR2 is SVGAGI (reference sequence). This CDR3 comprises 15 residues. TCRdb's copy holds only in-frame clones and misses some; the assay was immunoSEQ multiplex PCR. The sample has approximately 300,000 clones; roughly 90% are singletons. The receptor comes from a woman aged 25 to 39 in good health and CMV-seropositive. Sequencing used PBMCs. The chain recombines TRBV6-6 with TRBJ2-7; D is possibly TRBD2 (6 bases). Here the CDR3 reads CASSYWAGPTYEQYF. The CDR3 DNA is TGTGCCAGCAGTTACTGGGCGGGACCAACCTACGAGCAGTACTTC.